The rows below give T cell receptor beta chains drawn from one sample of a study of blood T cell repertoires in COVID-19. Repertoires were generated with immunoSEQ multiplex PCR, while TCRdb's copy carries only in-frame clones and drops some. Here the sample spans some 270,000 clones, over 85% being singletons. Sample: PBMCs or T cells enriched from blood (not recorded which). These receptors were taken from a woman aged 60-75 years who had recovered from COVID-19. The conserved cysteine and the conserved F or W are not part of the CDR3 here.

v_gene	j_gene	len	CDR3aa
TRBV4-1	TRBJ2-7	14	ASSPTLAGDSYEQY
TRBV9	TRBJ1-1	13	ASSTGGPRSTEAF
TRBV21-1	TRBJ2-1	11	ASSKDYYNEQF
TRBV4-1	TRBJ2-7	14	ASSQSVGDSSYEQY
TRBV6-1	TRBJ1-4	11	ASSEARGGKPF
TRBV10-3	TRBJ2-2	13	AIRVSGGDTGELF
TRBV7-6	TRBJ2-2	14	ASSLKSVSHTGELF
TRBV7-2	TRBJ1-4	12	ASSLKGLREKLF
TRBV10-2	TRBJ1-6	13	ASRQTGENNSPLH
TRBV12-5	TRBJ2-7	14	ASPRLAGEDVYEQY
TRBV12-5	TRBJ2-5	16	ASGLTNPGLAFQETQY
TRBV28	TRBJ1-6	10	ASGTGDSPLH
TRBV9	TRBJ1-5	12	ASSPETVNQPQH
TRBV5-6	TRBJ2-1	12	ASSFGTRQGEQF
TRBV23-1	TRBJ2-7	12	ASSQRTPYYEQY
TRBV6-2/TRBV6-3	TRBJ2-1	9	ASSLNNEQF
TRBV5-1	TRBJ1-1	12	ASSLAEVTSQAF
TRBV29-1	TRBJ2-5	12	SVEKSGRGETQY
TRBV3-1/TRBV3-2	TRBJ2-7	13	ASSYPGTGLNEQY
TRBV28	TRBJ2-3	10	ASSSTPRDKY
TRBV30	TRBJ1-5	12	AWSTPGGNQPQH
TRBV25-1	TRBJ2-3	14	ASSELGGRGTDTQY
TRBV7-9	TRBJ2-1	17	ASSSATGGFAMNYNEQF
TRBV9	TRBJ1-1	12	ASSVQGQSTEAF
TRBV28	TRBJ2-7	12	ASSLAGSSYEQY
TRBV5-4	TRBJ2-4	13	ASSLTSGSSYIQY
TRBV10-3	TRBJ2-3	14	AISMGLAGGADTQY
TRBV12-3/TRBV12-4	TRBJ2-3	11	ASSRLSVDTQY
TRBV10-3	TRBJ1-5	13	AIRPGQGLNQPQH
TRBV6-5	TRBJ1-4	14	ASSYSYLDSSEKLF
TRBV5-1	TRBJ2-7	12	ASSSGQGPYEQY
TRBV3-1/TRBV3-2	TRBJ2-1	11	ASSQDNSQEQF
TRBV2	TRBJ2-5	12	ASSREGRGETQY
TRBV2	TRBJ1-2	10	ATPRGNYGYT
TRBV3-1/TRBV3-2	TRBJ1-1	13	ASKRQGAENTEAF
TRBV5-1	TRBJ1-1	12	ASSLGGLNTEAF
TRBV7-9	TRBJ1-1	12	ASSLPRANTEAF
TRBV27	TRBJ1-3	12	ASSPGSAGNTIY
TRBV3-1/TRBV3-2	TRBJ2-1	14	ASSQVSGFKNNEQF
TRBV2	TRBJ2-1	11	ASSEETRDRMF
TRBV7-3	TRBJ1-2	13	ASSLQGSGDYGYT
TRBV28	TRBJ1-2	13	ASSSPGQGLGGYT
TRBV2	TRBJ1-3	13	ASREGTGSGNTIY
TRBV10-3	TRBJ2-3	12	AIGPRALADTQY
TRBV3-1/TRBV3-2	TRBJ1-2	13	ASRRTTATNYGYT
TRBV30	TRBJ2-7	13	AWSRGLAGVYEQY
TRBV27	TRBJ1-1	12	ASSFVGLNTEAF
TRBV24-1	TRBJ1-5	10	ATSDLDRPQH
TRBV5-1	TRBJ2-3	14	ASSLEDRGPPDTQY
TRBV28	TRBJ1-5	11	ASKGAGNQPQH
TRBV5-1	TRBJ1-6	14	ASSPAGQGYNSPLH
TRBV27	TRBJ1-5	15	ASSRWGGQGSNQPQH
TRBV6-5	TRBJ2-1	12	ASLLSGSYNEQF
TRBV4-1	TRBJ2-2	14	ASSTTRGDRTGELF
TRBV7-2	TRBJ2-2	10	ASSFYTGELF
TRBV5-6	TRBJ1-6	15	ASSPNFGQEYNSPLH